This T cell receptor (beta chain) was observed in a study of human T cells and chemical hapten exposure. Points from the study as a whole: High-frequency TCRs, those above 1 in 1000, stayed the same after DPC sensitization. Significantly more large CDR3 similarity clusters arose among expanded TCRs than among controls.

TCRdb ran MiXCR on the RACE reads and lists one entry per CDR3 protein. The repertoire includes about 380,000 distinct CDR3 sequences, about 4.4% of them detected once, and 2% to 2.5% sits in the top ten. Time point noted: patch test 1, 2 weeks after DPC sensitization. Treatment in this sample: therapeutic diphenylcyclopropenone sensitization with weekly scalp DPC. Deletions cut 1 base from V and 10 bases from J, with 11 bases between. The CDR3 contains 13 residues. CDR1 and CDR2 (germline): LGHDT, YNNKEL (reference sequence). This clonotype was detected only a few times. No antigen is known for it. The material was whole blood, obtained in connection with sensitization to the hapten diphenylcyclopropenone (DPC). This clonotype originated in a woman aged 50 to 60 with alopecia areata. Some clones in this sample may be carry-over from other donors' samples. This chain connects TRBV3-1 to TRBJ2-1; no clear D. CDR3 protein: CASSQVPVGEQFF. CDR3 nucleotide sequence: TGTGCCAGCAGCCAAGTCCCGGTAGGGGAGCAGTTCTTC.